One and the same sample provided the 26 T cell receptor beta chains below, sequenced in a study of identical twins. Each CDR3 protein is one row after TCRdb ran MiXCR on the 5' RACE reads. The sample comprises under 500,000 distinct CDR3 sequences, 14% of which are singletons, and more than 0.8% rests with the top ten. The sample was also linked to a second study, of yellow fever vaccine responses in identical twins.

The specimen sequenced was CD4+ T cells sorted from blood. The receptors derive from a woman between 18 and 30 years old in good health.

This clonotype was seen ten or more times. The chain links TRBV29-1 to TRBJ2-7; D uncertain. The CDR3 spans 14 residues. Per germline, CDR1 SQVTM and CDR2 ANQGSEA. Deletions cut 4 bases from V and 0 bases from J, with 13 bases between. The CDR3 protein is CSVVPWTNSYEQYF. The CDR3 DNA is TGCAGCGTTGTACCCTGGACGAACTCCTACGAGCAGTACTTC.

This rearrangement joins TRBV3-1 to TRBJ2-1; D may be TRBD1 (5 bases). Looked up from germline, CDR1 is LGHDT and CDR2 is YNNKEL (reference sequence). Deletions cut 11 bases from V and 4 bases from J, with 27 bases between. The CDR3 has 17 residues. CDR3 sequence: CASSQLLVGAWYNEQFF. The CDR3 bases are TGTGCCTCCAGCCAACTCCTCGTTGGGGCCTGGTACAATGAGCAGTTCTTC.

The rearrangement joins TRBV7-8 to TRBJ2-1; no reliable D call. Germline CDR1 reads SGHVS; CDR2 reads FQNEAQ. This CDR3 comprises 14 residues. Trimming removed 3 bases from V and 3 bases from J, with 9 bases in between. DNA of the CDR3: TGTGCCAGCAGCTTGGCCGAGATCTACAATGAGCAGTTCTTC. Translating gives CASSLAEIYNEQFF. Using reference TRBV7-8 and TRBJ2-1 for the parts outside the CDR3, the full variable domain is GAGVSQSPRYKVAKRGQDVALRCDPISGHVSLFWYQQALGQGPEFLTYFQNEAQLDKSGLPSDRFFAERPEGSVSTLKIQRTQQEDSAVYLCASSLAEIYNEQFFGPGTRLTVL.

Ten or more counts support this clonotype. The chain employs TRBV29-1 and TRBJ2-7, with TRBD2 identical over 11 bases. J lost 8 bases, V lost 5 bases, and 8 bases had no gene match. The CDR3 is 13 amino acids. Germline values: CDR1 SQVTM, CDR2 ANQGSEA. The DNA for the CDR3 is TGCAGCGTTACCGGGACTAGCGGAAATAAGCAGTACTTC. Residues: CSVTGTSGNKQYF.

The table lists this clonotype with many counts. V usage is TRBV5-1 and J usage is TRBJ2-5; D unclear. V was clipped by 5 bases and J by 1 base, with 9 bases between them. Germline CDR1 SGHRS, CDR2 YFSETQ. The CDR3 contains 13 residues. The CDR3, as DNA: TGCGCCAGCAGTCAGATGGTCCAAGAGACCCAGTACTTC. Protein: CASSQMVQETQYF. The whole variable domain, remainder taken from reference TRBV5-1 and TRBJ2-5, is KAGVTQTPRYLIKTRGQQVTLSCSPISGHRSVSWYQQTPGQGLQFLFEYFSETQRNKGNFPGRFSGRQFSNSRSEMNVSTLELGDSALYLCASSQMVQETQYFGPGTRLLVL.

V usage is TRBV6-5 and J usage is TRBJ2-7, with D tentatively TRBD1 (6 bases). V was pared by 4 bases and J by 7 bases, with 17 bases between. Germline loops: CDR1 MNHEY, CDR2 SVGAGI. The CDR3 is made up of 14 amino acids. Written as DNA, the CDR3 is TGTGCCAGCAGTTCCGGGGACACGAGCAGGGAGCAGTACTTC. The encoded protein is CASSSGDTSREQYF.

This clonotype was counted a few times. CDR3 amino acids: CASRSLGETQYF. DNA for the CDR3: TGTGCCAGTAGAAGCCTCGGGGAGACCCAGTACTTC. The chain is built from TRBV19 and TRBJ2-5; D is undetermined. Trimming took 6 bases from V and 5 from J, leaving 10 bases between them. The CDR3 runs to 12 residues. Germline CDR1 reads LNHDA; CDR2 reads SQIVND (reference sequence). The variable domain in full, with the rest retrieved from reference TRBV19 and TRBJ2-5, is DGGITQSPKYLFRKEGQNVTLSCEQNLNHDAMYWYRQDPGQGLRLIYYSQIVNDFQKGDIAEGYSVSREKKESFPLTVTSAQKNPTAFYLCASRSLGETQYFGPGTRLLVL.

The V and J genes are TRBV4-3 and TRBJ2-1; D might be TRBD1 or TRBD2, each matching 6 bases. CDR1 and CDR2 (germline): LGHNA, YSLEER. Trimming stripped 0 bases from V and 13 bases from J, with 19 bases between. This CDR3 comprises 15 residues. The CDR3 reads CASSQDTTSMGAQFF. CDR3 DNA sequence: TGCGCCAGCAGCCAAGACACCACTAGCATGGGGGCCCAGTTCTTC.

Written as DNA, the CDR3 is TGTGCCAGCAGTCAGAGAGGTCCTAACTATGGCTACACCTTC. Translation: CASSQRGPNYGYTF. The genes are TRBV7-2 and TRBJ1-2; D remains ambiguous. The CDR3 sequence is 14 residues long. CDR1 SGHTA and CDR2 FQGNSA come from the germline V gene. The V gene lost 6 bases and the J gene lost 0 bases, with 11 bases spanning the gap.

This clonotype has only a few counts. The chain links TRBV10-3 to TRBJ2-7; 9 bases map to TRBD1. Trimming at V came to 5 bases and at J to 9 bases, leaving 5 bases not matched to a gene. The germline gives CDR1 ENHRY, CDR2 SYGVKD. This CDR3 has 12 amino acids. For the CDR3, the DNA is TGTGCCATCAGTTCTACAGGGGGCGGGCAGTACTTC. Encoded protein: CAISSTGGGQYF.

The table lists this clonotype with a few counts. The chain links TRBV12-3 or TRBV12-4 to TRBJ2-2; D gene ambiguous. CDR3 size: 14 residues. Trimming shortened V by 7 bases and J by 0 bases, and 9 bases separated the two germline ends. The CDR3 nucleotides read TGTGCCAGCAAGGATGGCGCGAACACCGGGGAGCTGTTTTTT. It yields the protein CASKDGANTGELFF.

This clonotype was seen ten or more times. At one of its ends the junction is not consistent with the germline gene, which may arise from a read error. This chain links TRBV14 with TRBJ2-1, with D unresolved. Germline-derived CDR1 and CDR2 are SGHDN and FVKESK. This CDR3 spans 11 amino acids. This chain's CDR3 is CASSQGTKRLF. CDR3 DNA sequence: TGTGCCAGCAGCCAAGGTACTAAGAGGCTCTTC.

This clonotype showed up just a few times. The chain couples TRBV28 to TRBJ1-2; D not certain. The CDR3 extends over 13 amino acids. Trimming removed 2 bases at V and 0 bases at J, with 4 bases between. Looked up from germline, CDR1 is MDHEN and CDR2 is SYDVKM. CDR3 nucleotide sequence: TGTGCCAGCAGTTTAGCCACTAACTATGGCTACACCTTC. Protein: CASSLATNYGYTF.

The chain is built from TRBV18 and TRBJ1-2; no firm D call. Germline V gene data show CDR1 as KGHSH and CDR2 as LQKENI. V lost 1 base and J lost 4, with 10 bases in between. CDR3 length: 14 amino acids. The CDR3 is CASSPQKGGYGYTF. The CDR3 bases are TGTGCCAGCTCACCACAGAAGGGAGGCTATGGCTACACCTTC. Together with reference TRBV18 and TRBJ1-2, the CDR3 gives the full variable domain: NAGVMQNPRHLVRRRGQEARLRCSPMKGHSHVYWYRQLPEEGLKFMVYLQKENIIDESGMPKERFSAEFPKEGPSILRIQQVVRGDSAAYFCASSPQKGGYGYTFGSGTRLTVV.

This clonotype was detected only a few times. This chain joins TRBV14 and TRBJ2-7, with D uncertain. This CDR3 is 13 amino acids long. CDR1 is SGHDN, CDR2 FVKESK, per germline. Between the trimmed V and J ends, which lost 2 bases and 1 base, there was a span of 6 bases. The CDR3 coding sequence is TGTGCCAGCAGCCAAAAACAATCCTACGAGCAGTACTTC. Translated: CASSQKQSYEQYF.

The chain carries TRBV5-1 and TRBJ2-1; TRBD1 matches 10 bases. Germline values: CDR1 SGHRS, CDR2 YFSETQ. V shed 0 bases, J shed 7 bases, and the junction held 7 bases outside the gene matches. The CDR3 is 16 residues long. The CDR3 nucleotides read TGCGCCAGCAGCTTGGCCGGGACAGGGGTTATGAATGAGCAGTTCTTC. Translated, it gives CASSLAGTGVMNEQFF. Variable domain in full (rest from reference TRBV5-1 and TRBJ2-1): KAGVTQTPRYLIKTRGQQVTLSCSPISGHRSVSWYQQTPGQGLQFLFEYFSETQRNKGNFPGRFSGRQFSNSRSEMNVSTLELGDSALYLCASSLAGTGVMNEQFFGPGTRLTVL.

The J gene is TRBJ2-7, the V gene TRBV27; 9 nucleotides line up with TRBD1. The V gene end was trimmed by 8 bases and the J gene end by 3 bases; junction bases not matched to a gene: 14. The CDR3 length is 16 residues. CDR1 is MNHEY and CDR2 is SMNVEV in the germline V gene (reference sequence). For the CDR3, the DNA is TGTGCCAGCGGAATCCTTAGGACAGGGGAGATCTACGAGCAGTACTTC. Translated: CASGILRTGEIYEQYF.

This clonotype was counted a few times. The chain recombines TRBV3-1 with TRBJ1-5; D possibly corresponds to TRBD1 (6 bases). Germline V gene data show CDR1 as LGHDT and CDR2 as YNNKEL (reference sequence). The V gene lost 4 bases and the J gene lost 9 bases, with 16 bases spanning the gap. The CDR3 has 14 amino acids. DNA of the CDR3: TGTGCCAGCAGCCGGGGGCAGGTAAGTTCGCCCCAGCATTTT. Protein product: CASSRGQVSSPQHF. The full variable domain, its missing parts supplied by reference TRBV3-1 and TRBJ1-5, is DTAVSQTPKYLVTQMGNDKSIKCEQNLGHDTMYWYKQDSKKFLKIMFSYNNKELIINETVPNRFSPKSPDKAHLNLHINSLELGDSAVYFCASSRGQVSSPQHFGDGTRLSIL.

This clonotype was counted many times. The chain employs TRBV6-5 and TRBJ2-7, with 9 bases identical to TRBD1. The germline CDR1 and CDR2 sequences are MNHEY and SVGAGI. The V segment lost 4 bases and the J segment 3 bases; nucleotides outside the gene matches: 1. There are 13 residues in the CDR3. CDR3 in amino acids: CASSWDRVYEQYF. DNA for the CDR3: TGTGCCAGCAGTTGGGACAGGGTCTACGAGCAGTACTTC.

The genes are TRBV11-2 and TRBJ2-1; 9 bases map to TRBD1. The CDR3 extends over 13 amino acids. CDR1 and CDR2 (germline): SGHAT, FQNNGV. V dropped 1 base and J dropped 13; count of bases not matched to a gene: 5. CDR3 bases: TGTGCCAGCAGCTTAGGGGGGACAGGGACACAGTTCTTC. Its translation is CASSLGGTGTQFF.

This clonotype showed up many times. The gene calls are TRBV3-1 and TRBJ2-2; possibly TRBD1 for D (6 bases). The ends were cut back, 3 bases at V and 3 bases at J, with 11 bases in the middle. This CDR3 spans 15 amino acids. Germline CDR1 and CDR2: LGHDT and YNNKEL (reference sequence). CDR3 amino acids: CASSHQGTHTGELFF. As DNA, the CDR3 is TGTGCCAGCAGCCATCAGGGGACCCACACCGGGGAGCTGTTTTTT.

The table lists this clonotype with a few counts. This chain's CDR3 is CAISGGQGKETQYF. CDR3 nucleotides: TGTGCCATCAGTGGGGGACAGGGGAAAGAGACCCAGTACTTC. The chain combines TRBV10-3 with TRBJ2-5, with TRBD1 matching over 10 bases. This CDR3 is built from 14 residues. Per germline, CDR1 ENHRY and CDR2 SYGVKD. V lost 4 bases to trimming and J lost 3 bases; unmatched junction nucleotides: 2.

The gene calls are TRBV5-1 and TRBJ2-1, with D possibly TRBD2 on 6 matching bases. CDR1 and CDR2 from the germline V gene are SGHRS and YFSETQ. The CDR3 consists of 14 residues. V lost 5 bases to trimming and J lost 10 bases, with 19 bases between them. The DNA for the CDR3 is TGCGCCAGCAGGGGGTCCGGGCCGGCGGGAGAGCAGTTCTTC. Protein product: CASRGSGPAGEQFF.

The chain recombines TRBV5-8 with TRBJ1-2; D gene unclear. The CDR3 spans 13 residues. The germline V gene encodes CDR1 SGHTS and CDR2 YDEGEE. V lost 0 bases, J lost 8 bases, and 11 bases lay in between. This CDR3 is CASSLGRVSGYTF. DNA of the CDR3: TGTGCCAGCAGCTTGGGAAGGGTCTCGGGCTACACCTTC.

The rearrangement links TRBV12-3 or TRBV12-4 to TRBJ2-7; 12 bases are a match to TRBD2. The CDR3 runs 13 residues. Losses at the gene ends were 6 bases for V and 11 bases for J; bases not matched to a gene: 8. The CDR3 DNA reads TGTGCCAGCAGCTCGACTAGCGGGAGTCCTGAGTACTTC. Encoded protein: CASSSTSGSPEYF.

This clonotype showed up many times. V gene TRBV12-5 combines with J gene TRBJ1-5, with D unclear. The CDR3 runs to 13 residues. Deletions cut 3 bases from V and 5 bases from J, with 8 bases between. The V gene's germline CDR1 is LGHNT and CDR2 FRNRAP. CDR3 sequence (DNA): TGTGCTAGTGGTTTAGGAATGGATCAGCCCCAGCATTTT. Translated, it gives CASGLGMDQPQHF.